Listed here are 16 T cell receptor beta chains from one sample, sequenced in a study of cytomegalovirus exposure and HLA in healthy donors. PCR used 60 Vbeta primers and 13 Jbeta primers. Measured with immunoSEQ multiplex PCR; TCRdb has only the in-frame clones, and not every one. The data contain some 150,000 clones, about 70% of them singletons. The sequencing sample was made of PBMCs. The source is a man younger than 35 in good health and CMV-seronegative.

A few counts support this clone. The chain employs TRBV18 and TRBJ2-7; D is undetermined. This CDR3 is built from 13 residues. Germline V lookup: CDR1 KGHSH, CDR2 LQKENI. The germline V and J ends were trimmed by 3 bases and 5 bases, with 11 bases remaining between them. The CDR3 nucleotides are TGTGCCAGCTCACCGCGGCAGACCCACGAGCAGTACTTC. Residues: CASSPRQTHEQYF.

The CDR3 sequence is CASSQDPGHPMGNYGYTF. CDR3 coding DNA: TGTGCCAGCAGTCAAGATCCGGGACATCCGATGGGGAACTATGGCTACACCTTC. The V call is TRBV28, the J call TRBJ1-2; possible D gene TRBD1, 6 bases. CDR3 length: 18 residues. Germline V gives CDR1 MDHEN, CDR2 SYDVKM. Trimming took 5 bases from V and 2 from J, leaving 24 bases between them.

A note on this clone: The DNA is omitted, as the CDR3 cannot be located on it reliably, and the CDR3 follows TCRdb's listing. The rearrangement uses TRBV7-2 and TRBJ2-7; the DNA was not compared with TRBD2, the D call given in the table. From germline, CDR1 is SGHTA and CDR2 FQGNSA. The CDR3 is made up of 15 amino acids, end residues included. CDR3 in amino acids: CASSSTVGRGAVRYF.

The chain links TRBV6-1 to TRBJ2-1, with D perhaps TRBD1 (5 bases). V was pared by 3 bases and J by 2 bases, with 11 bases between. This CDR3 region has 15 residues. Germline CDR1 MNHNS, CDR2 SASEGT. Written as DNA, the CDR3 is TGTGCCAGCAGTGACCAGGGAAGTCCCTACAATGAGCAGTTCTTC. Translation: CASSDQGSPYNEQFF.

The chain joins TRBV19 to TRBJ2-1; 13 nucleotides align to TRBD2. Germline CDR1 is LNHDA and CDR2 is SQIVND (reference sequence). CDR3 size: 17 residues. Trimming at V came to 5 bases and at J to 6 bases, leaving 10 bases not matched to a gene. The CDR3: CASSSWTSGSSPNEQFF. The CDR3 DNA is TGTGCCAGTAGTTCTTGGACTAGCGGGAGCAGCCCCAATGAGCAGTTCTTC.

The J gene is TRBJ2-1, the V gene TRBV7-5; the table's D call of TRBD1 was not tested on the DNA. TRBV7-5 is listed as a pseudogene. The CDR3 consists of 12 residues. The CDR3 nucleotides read TGTGCCAGAAGCCGTCCTGGGGCTAAGCAGTTCTTC. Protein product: CARSRPGAKQFF.

In nucleotides, the CDR3 is TGCGCCAGCAGCTCCCTTCCTACTAGCGGGAGTGGCGGGGAGCTGTTTTTT. It yields the protein CASSSLPTSGSGGELFF. The chain carries TRBV5-1 and TRBJ2-2; 11 nucleotides agree with TRBD2. This CDR3 is 17 amino acids long. With V trimmed by 3 bases and J by 7 bases, 11 bases remained unmatched. CDR1 is SGHRS and CDR2 is YFSETQ in the germline V gene.

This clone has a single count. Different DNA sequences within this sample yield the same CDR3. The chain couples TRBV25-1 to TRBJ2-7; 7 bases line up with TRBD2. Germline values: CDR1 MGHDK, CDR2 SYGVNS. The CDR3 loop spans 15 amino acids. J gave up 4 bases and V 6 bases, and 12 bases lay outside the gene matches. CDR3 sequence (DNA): TGTGCCAGCAGCCCAGTGGGTGGGGGGGGGTACGAGCAGTACTTC. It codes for CASSPVGGGGYEQYF.

The CDR3 nucleotides are TGTGCCAGCAGCTTAGCGCCAGGTGCCAATCAGCCCCAGCATTTT. Its protein is CASSLAPGANQPQHF. The genes are TRBV7-2 and TRBJ1-5; no reliable D call. CDR1 SGHTA and CDR2 FQGNSA come from the germline V gene. CDR3 length: 15 residues. V was trimmed by 0 bases and J by 3 bases, leaving 9 bases between them.

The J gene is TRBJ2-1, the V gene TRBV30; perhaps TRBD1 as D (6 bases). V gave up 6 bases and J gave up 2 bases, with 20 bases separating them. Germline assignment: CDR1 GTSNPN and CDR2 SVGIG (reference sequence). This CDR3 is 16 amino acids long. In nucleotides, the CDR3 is TGTGCCTGTTCACAGGGCAGCGTTTCGGCCTACAATGAGCAGTTCTTC. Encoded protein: CACSQGSVSAYNEQFF.

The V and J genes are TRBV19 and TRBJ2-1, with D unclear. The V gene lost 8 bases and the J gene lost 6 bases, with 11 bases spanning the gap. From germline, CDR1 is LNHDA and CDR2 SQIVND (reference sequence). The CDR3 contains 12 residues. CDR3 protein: CASASGRNEQFF. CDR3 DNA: TGTGCCAGTGCCTCAGGCCGCAATGAGCAGTTCTTC.

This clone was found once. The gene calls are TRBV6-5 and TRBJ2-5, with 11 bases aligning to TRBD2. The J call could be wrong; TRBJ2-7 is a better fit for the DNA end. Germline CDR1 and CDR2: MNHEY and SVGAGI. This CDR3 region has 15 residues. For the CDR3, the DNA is TGTGCCAGCAGTTCTCAACTAGCGGGGGCCTACGAGCAGTACTTC. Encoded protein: CASSSQLAGAYEQYF.

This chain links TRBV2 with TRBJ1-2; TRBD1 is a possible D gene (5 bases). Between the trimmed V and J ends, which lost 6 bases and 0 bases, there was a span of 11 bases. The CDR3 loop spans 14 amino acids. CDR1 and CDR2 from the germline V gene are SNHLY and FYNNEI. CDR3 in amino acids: CASRPDMPNYGYTF. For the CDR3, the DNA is TGTGCCAGCAGGCCGGACATGCCTAACTATGGCTACACCTTC.

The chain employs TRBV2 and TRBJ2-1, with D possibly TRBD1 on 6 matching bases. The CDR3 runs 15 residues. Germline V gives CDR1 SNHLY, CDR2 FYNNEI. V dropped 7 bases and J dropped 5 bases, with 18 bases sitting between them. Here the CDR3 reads CASTQRDNPNNEQFF. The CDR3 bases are TGTGCCAGCACCCAACGGGACAACCCTAACAATGAGCAGTTCTTC.

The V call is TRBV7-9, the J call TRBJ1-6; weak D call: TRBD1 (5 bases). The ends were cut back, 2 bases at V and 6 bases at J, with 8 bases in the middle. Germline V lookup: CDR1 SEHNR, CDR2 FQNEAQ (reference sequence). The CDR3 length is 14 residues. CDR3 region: CASSLLQGNSPLHF. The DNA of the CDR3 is TGTGCCAGCAGCTTATTGCAGGGTAATTCACCCCTCCACTTT.

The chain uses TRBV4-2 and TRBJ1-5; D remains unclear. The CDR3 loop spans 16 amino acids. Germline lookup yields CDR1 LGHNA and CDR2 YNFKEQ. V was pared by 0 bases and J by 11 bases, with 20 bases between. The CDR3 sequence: CASSQEFTRGILAQHF. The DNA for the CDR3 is TGTGCCAGCAGCCAAGAATTCACCAGAGGGATATTGGCCCAGCATTTT.